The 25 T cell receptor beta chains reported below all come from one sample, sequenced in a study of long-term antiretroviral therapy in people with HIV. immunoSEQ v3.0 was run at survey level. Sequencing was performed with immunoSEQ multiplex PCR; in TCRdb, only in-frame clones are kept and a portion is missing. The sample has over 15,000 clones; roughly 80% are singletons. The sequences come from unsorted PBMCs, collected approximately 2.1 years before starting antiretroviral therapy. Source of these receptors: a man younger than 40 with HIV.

CDR3 sequence reads: CASRRTSGRDEQYF. The CDR3 bases are TGTGCCAGCAGACGGACTAGCGGGAGGGACGAGCAGTACTTC. The chain employs TRBV5-6 and TRBJ2-7, with 15 bases identical to TRBD2. V lost 5 bases and J lost 5; bases outside the gene matches: 2. Germline loops: CDR1 SGHDT, CDR2 YYEEEE. The CDR3 covers 14 residues. Full variable domain (rest looked up from reference TRBV5-6 and TRBJ2-7): DAGVTQSPTHLIKTRGQQVTLRCSPKSGHDTVSWYQQALGQGPQFIFQYYEEEERQRGNFPDRFSGHQFPNYSSELNVNALLLGDSALYLCASRRTSGRDEQYFGPGTRLTVT.

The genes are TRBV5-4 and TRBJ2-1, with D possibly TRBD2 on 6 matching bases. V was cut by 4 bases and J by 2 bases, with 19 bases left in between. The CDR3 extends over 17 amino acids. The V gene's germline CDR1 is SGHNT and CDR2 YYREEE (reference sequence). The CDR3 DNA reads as TGTGCCAGCAGCCCCGGTGCTGGGGGAGGCGCCTACAATGAGCAGTTCTTC. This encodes CASSPGAGGGAYNEQFF.

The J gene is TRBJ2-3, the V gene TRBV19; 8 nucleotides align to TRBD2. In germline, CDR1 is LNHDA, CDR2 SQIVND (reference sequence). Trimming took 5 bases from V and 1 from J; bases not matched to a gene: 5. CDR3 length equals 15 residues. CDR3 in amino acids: CASSSGLGRTDTQYF. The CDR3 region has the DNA TGTGCCAGTAGTTCGGGACTAGGGCGCACAGATACGCAGTATTTT.

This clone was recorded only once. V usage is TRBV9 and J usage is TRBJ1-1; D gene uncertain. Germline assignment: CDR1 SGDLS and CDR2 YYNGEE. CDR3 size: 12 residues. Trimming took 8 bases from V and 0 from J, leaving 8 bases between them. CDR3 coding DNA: TGTGCCAGGAGGAGATTGAACACTGAAGCTTTCTTT. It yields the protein CARRRLNTEAFF. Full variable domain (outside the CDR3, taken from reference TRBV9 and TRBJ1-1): DSGVTQTPKHLITATGQRVTLRCSPRSGDLSVYWYQQSLDQGLQFLIQYYNGEERAKGNILERFSAQQFPDLHSELNLSSLELGDSALYFCARRRLNTEAFFGQGTRLTVV.

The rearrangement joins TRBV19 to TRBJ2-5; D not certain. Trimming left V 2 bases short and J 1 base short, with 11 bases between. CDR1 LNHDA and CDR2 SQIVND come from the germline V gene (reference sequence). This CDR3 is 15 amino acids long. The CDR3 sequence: CASSIRLSSQETQYF. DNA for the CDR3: TGTGCCAGTAGTATAAGGCTGTCCTCCCAAGAGACCCAGTACTTC. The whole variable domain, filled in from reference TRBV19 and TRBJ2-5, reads DGGITQSPKYLFRKEGQNVTLSCEQNLNHDAMYWYRQDPGQGLRLIYYSQIVNDFQKGDIAEGYSVSREKKESFPLTVTSAQKNPTAFYLCASSIRLSSQETQYFGPGTRLLVL.

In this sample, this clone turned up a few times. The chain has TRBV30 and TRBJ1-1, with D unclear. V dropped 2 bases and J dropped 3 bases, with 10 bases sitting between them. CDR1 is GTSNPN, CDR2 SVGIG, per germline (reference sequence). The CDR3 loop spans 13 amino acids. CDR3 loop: CAWSILMYTEAFF. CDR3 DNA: TGTGCCTGGAGTATTCTGATGTACACTGAAGCTTTCTTT.

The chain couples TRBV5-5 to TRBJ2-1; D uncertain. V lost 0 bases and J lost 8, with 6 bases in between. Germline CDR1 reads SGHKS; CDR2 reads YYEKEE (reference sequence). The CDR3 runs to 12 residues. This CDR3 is CASSLVGDEQFF. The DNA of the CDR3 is TGTGCCAGCAGCTTGGTAGGTGATGAGCAGTTCTTC.

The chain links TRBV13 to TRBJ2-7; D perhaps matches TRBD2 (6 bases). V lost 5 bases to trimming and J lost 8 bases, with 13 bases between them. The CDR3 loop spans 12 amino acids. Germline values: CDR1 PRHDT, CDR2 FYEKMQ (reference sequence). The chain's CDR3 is CASSPPRGKQYF. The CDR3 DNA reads TGTGCCAGCAGCCCCCCGCGGGGCAAGCAGTACTTC.

The CDR3 DNA reads as TGTGCCAGCAGTTTCGCGGCAGACTCCTACGAGCAGTACTTC. The encoded protein is CASSFAADSYEQYF. The chain uses TRBV6-5 and TRBJ2-7; D not certain. The V gene lost 4 bases and the J gene lost 0 bases, with 10 bases spanning the gap. CDR3 length: 14 amino acids. Germline assignment: CDR1 MNHEY and CDR2 SVGAGI.

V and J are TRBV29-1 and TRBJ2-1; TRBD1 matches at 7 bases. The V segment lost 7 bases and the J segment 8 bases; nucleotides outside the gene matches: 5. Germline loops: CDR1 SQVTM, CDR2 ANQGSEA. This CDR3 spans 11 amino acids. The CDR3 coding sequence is TGCAGCGCTGGGACAGCTCATGAGCAGTTCTTC. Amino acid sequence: CSAGTAHEQFF.

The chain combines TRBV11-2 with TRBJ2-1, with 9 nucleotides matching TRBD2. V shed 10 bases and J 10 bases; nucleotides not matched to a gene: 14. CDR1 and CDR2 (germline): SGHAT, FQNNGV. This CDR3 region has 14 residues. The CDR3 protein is CATSAGSGSVEQFF. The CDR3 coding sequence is TGTGCCACCTCAGCTGGTAGCGGGAGTGTCGAGCAGTTCTTC.

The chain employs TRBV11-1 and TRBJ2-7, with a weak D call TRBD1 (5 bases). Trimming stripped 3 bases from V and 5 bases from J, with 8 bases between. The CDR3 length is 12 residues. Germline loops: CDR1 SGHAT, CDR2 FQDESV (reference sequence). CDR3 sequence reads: CASSFSGNEQYF. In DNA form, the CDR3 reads TGTGCCAGCAGCTTCTCAGGGAACGAGCAGTACTTC. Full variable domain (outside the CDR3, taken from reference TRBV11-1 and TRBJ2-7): EAEVAQSPRYKITEKSQAVAFWCDPISGHATLYWYRQILGQGPELLVQFQDESVVDDSQLPKDRFSAERLKGVDSTLKIQPAELGDSAMYLCASSFSGNEQYFGPGTRLTVT.

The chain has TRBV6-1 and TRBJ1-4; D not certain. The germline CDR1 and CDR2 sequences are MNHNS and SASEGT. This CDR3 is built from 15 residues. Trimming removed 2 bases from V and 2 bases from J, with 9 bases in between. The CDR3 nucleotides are TGTGCCAGCAGTGAACAGCCCGGGACTAATGAAAAACTGTTTTTT. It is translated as CASSEQPGTNEKLFF.

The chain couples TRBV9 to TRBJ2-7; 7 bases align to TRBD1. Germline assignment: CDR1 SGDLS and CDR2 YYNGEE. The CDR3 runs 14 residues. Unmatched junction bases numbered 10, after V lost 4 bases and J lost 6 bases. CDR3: CASSSSSTGFEQYF. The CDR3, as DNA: TGTGCCAGCAGCTCCTCTTCGACAGGGTTCGAGCAGTACTTC.

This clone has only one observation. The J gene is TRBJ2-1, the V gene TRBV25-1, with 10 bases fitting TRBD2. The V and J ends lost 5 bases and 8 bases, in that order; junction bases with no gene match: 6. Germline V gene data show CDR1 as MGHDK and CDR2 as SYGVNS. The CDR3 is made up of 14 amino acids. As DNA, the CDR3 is TGTGCCAGCAGTTCTGCTAGCGGGGGCTATGAGCAGTTCTTC. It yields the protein CASSSASGGYEQFF.

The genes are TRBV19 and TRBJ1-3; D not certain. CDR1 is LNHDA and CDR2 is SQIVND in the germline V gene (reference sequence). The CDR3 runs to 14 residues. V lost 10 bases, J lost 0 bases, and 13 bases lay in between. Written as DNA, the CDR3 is TGTGCCACCCTTACAGCGAACTCTGGAAACACCATATATTTT. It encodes CATLTANSGNTIYF.

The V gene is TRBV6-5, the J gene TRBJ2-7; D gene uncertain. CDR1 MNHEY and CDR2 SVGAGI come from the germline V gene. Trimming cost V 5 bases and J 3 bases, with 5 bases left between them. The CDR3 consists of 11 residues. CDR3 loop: CASSNSYEQYF. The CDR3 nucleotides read TGTGCCAGCAGTAACAGCTACGAGCAGTACTTC.

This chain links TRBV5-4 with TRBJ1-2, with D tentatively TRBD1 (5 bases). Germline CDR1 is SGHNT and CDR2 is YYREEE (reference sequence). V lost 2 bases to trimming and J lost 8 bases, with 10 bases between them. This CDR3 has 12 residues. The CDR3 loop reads CASSFWGNGYTF. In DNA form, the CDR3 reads TGTGCCAGCAGCTTCTGGGGGAACGGCTACACCTTC.

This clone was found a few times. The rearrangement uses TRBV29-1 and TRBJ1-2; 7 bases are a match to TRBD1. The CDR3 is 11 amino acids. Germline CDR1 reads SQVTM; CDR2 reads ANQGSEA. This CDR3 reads CTDRQGNGYTF. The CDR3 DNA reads TGCACCGATCGACAGGGCAATGGCTACACCTTC. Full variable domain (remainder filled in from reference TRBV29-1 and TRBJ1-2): SAVISQKPSRDICQRGTSLTIQCQVDSQVTMMFWYRQQPGQSLTLIATANQGSEATYESGFVIDKFPISRPNLTFSTLTVSNMSPEDSSIYLCTDRQGNGYTFGSGTRLTVV.

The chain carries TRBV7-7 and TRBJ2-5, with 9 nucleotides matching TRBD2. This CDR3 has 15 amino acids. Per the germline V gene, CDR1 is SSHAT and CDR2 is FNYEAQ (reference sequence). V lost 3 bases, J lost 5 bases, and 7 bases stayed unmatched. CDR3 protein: CASSLGGGDWETQYF. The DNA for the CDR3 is TGTGCCAGCAGCTTGGGCGGGGGGGACTGGGAGACCCAGTACTTC.

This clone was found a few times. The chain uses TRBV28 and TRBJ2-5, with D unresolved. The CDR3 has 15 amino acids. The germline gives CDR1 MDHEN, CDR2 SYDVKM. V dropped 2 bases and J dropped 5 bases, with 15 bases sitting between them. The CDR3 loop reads CASSLGSAYAETQYF. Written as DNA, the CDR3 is TGTGCCAGCAGTTTAGGCTCTGCATATGCTGAGACCCAGTACTTC.

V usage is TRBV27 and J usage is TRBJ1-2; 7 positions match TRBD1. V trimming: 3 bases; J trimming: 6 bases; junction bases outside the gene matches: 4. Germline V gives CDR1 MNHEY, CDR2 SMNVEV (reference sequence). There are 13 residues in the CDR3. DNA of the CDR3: TGTGCCAGCAGTTTCTCCACAGGGGATGGCTACACCTTC. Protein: CASSFSTGDGYTF.

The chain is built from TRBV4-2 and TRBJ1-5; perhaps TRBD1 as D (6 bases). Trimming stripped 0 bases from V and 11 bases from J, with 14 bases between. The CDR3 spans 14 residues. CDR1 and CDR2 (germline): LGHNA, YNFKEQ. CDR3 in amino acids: CASSQDGDKTSQHF. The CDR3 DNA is TGTGCCAGCAGCCAAGATGGGGACAAGACCTCCCAGCATTTT.

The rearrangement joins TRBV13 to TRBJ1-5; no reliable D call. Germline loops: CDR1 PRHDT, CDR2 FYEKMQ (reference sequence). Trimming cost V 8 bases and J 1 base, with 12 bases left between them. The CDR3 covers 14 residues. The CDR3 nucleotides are TGTGCCAGCCATGAGCTCGGCAGCAATCAGCCCCAGCATTTT. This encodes CASHELGSNQPQHF.

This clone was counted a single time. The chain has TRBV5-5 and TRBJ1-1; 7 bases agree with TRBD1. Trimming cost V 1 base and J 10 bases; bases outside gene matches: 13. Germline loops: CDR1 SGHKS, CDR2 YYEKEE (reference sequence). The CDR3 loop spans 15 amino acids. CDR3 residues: CASSLSTGAWFGAFF. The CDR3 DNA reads TGTGCCAGCAGCTTGTCAACAGGGGCTTGGTTTGGAGCTTTCTTT.